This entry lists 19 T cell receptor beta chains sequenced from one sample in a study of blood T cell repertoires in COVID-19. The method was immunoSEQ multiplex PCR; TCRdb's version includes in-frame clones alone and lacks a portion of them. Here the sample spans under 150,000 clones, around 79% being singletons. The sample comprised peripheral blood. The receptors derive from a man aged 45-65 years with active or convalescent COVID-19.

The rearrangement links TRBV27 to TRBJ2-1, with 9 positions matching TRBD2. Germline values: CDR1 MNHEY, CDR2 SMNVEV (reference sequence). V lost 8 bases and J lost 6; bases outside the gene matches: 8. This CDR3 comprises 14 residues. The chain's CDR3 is CASRAGLAFNEQFF. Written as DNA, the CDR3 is TGTGCCAGCCGGGCGGGACTAGCTTTCAATGAGCAGTTCTTC.

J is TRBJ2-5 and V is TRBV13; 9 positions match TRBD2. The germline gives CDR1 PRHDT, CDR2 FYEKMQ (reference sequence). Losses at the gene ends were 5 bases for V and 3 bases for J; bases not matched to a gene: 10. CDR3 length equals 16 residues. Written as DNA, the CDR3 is TGTGCCAGCAGCCTCTTAGCGGGAGAACCGGAAGAGACCCAGTACTTC. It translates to CASSLLAGEPEETQYF.

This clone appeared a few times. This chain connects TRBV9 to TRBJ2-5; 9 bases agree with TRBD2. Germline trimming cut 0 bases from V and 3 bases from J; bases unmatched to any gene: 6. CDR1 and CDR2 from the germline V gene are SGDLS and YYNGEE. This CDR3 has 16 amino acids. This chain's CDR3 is CASSVALAGGEETQYF. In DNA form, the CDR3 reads TGTGCCAGCAGCGTAGCCTTGGCGGGAGGGGAAGAGACCCAGTACTTC.

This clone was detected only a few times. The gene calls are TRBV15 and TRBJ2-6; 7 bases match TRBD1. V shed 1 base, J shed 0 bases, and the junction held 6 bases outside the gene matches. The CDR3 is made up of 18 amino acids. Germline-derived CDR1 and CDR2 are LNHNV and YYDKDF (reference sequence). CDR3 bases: TGTGCCACCAGCAGAGCCGGACAGGTGTACTCTGGGGCCAACGTCCTGACTTTC. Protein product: CATSRAGQVYSGANVLTF.

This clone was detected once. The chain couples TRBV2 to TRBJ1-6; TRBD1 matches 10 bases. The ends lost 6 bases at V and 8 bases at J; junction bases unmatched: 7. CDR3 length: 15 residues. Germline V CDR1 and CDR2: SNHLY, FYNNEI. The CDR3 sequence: CASSLDRGRDSPLHF. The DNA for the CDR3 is TGTGCCAGCAGCCTGGACAGGGGGAGGGATTCACCCCTCCACTTT.

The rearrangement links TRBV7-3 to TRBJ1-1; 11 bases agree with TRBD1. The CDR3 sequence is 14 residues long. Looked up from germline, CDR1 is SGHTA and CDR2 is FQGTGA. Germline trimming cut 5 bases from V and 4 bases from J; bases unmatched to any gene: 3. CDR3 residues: CASSKGQGVTEAFF. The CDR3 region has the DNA TGTGCCAGCAGCAAGGGACAGGGGGTCACTGAAGCTTTCTTT.

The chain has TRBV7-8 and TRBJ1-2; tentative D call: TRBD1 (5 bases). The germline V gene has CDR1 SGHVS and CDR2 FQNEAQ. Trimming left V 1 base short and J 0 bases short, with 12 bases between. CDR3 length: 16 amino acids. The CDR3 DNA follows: TGTGCCAGCAGCTTAGGTGTAGGGGCAGCTAACTATGGCTACACCTTC. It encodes CASSLGVGAANYGYTF. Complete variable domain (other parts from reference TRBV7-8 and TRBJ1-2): GAGVSQSPRYKVAKRGQDVALRCDPISGHVSLFWYQQALGQGPEFLTYFQNEAQLDKSGLPSDRFFAERPEGSVSTLKIQRTQQEDSAVYLCASSLGVGAANYGYTFGSGTRLTVV.

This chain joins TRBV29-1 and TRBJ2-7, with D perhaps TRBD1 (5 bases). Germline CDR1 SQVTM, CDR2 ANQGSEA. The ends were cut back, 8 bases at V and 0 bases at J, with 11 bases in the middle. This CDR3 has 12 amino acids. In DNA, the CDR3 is TGCAGCTCTTTGGACAACTCCTACGAGCAGTACTTC. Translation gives CSSLDNSYEQYF.

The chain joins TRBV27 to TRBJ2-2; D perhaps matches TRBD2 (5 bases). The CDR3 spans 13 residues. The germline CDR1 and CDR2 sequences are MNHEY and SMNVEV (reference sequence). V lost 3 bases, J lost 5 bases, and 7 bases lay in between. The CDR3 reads CASSFGSTGELFF. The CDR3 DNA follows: TGTGCCAGCAGTTTTGGGAGTACCGGGGAGCTGTTTTTT.

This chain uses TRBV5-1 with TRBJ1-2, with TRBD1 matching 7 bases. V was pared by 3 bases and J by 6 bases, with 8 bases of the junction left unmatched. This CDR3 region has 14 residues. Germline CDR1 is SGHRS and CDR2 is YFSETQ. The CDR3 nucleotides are TGCGCCAGCAGCTCGGACAGGTGGGTCGATGGCTACACCTTC. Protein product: CASSSDRWVDGYTF.

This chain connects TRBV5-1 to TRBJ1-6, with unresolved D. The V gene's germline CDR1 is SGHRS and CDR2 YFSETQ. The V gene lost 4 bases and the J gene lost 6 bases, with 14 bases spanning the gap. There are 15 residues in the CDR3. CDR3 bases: TGCGCCAGCAGCGTTAACCCGGGAGGTAATTCACCCCTCCACTTT. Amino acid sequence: CASSVNPGGNSPLHF.

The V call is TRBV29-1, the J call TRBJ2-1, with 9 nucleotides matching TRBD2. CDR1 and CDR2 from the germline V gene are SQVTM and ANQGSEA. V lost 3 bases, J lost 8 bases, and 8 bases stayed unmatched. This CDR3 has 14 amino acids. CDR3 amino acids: CSVDRVAGDDEQFF. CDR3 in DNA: TGCAGCGTTGATAGAGTAGCGGGAGATGATGAGCAGTTCTTC.

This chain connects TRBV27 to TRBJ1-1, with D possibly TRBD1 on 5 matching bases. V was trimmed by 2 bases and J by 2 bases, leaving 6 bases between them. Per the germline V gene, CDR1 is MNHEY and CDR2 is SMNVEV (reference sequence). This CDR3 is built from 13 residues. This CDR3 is CASSLRGNTEAFF. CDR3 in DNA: TGTGCCAGCAGTTTAAGGGGTAACACTGAAGCTTTCTTT.

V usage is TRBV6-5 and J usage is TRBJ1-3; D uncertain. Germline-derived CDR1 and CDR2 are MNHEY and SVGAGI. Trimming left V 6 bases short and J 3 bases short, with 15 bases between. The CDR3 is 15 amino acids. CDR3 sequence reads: CASSRLTEGGNTIYF. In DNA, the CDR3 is TGTGCCAGCAGCCGATTGACGGAGGGTGGAAACACCATATATTTT.

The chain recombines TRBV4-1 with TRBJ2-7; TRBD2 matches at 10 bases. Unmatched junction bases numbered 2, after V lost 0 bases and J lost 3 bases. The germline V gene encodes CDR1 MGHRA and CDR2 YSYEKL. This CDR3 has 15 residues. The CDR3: CASSQEAGGGYEQYF. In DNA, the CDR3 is TGCGCCAGCAGCCAAGAAGCGGGAGGGGGCTACGAGCAGTACTTC.

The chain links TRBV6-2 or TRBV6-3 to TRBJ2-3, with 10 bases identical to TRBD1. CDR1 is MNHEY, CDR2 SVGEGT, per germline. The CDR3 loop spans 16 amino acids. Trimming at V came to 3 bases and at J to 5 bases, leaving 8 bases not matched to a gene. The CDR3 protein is CASSYTGTGVVDTQYF. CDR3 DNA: TGTGCCAGCAGTTATACCGGGACAGGGGTTGTAGATACGCAGTATTTT.

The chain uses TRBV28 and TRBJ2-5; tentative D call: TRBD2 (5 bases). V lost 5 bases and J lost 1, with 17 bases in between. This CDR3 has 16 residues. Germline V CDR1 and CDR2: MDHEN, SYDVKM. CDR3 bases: TGTGCCAGCAGTACACGACTTCAGCGGTCCCAAGAGACCCAGTACTTC. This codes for CASSTRLQRSQETQYF.

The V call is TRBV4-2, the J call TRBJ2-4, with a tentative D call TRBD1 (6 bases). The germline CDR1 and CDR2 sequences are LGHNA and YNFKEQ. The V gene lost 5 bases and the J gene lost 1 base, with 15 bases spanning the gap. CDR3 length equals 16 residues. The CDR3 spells CASSFQGSLAKNIQYF. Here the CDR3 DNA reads TGTGCCAGCAGCTTCCAGGGGTCCCTCGCCAAAAACATTCAGTACTTC.

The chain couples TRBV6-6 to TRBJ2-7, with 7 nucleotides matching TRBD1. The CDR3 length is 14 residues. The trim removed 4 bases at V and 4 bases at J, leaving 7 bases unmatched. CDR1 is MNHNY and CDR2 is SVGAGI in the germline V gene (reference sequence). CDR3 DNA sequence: TGTGCCAGCAGTTCAGGGGACAGATCATACGAGCAGTACTTC. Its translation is CASSSGDRSYEQYF.